This TCR beta chain was found in a study of blood T cells in healthy people across ages. Concerning this clonotype: The antigen is unknown.

The authors ran a second PCR of 7 to 11 cycles using a sample-barcoded 5' primer and a J-beta primer mix. Individual samples furnished no less than 2.5 million CDR3-containing paired-end reads apiece. One entry per CDR3 protein, called by TCRdb with MiXCR from the 5' RACE reads. Of some 1.6 million distinct CDR3 sequences listed, around 35% were seen once; the top ten hold approximately 10%. The study's findings and limits: When set beside aged donors, long-lived donors presented more naive CD4+ cells and higher diversity. It was not known whether donors were CMV positive (a possible confounder of expanded clonotype changes). Estimates based on one million T cells were treated as lower bounds.

This clonotype was obtained from a woman aged 30 to 39 in good health. The sequenced sample was blood.

CDR3 sequence: CASSLITGTGDEQYF. Written as DNA, the CDR3 is TGTGCCAGCAGCTTAATAACCGGGACAGGGGACGAGCAGTACTTC. V gene TRBV7-9 combines with J gene TRBJ2-7, with TRBD1 matching over 10 bases. There are 15 residues in the CDR3. Germline trimming cut 2 bases from V and 5 bases from J; bases unmatched to any gene: 6. Germline CDR1 and CDR2: SEHNR and FQNEAQ (reference sequence).